These T cell receptor beta chains were read from a single sample in a study of response to subunit inactivated influenza vaccine. TCRdb redid the calling of the RT-PCR reads with MiXCR, one entry per CDR3 protein. The table has around 190,000 distinct CDR3 sequences, about 9% seen once; the top ten hold 11%. Sequencing was performed on non-naive T cells sorted from PBMCs, taken on the day of vaccination. The receptors were gathered from a man aged 45 to 65 who received an inactivated influenza vaccine. Both conserved end residues are part of each CDR3. A D gene is named only where the DNA matches it firmly. Clone size is not always given. Where it is, it says once, few, many or a class for expanded clones.

V,size,D,J,DNA,CDR3
TRBV5-6,few,-,TRBJ2-7,TGTGCCAGCAGCTTGGCGGGCGGCAGGGAGCAGTACTTC,CASSLAGGREQYF
TRBV7-2,many,TRBD1,TRBJ2-7,TGTGCCAGCAGCCCCCGACAGGGAACCTACGAGCAGTACTTC,CASSPRQGTYEQYF
TRBV20-1,-,TRBD2,TRBJ2-5,TGCAGTGCCCCGGTTAGCGGGAAGGCAGGGGAGACCCAGTACTTC,CSAPVSGKAGETQYF
TRBV10-3,many,-,TRBJ2-6,TGTGCCATCAGTGAGTCAGTGGGAGCAATCTCTGGGGCCAACGTCCTGACTTTC,CAISESVGAISGANVLTF
TRBV20-1,many,-,TRBJ2-7,TGCAGTGCTAGGCGGCAGCCGAGTTCCTACGAGCAGTACTTC,CSARRQPSSYEQYF
TRBV12-3/TRBV12-4,many,-,TRBJ2-3,TGTGCCAGCACCCGGATCAGCACAGATACGCAGTATTTT,CASTRISTDTQYF
TRBV12-3/TRBV12-4,many,-,TRBJ2-4,TGTGCCAGCAGTCCGGGGGCCAGGGACAAAAACATTCAGTACTTC,CASSPGARDKNIQYF
TRBV5-5,-,-,TRBJ2-3,TGTGCCAGCAGCCCAATGAGCGCAGGCACAGATACGCAGTATTTT,CASSPMSAGTDTQYF
TRBV6-2/TRBV6-3,-,-,TRBJ2-7,TGTGCCACTCTCCCCGGGGGGCCTAACTACGAGCAGTACTTC,CATLPGGPNYEQYF
TRBV5-1,many,TRBD2,TRBJ2-3,TGCGCCAGCAGGTTAGAAATTAGCGGGGGCCGCACAGATACGCAGTATTTT,CASRLEISGGRTDTQYF
TRBV2,many,TRBD1,TRBJ2-7,TGTGCCAGCAGAGGGACAGGGGGTAGGCGCGAGCAGTACTTC,CASRGTGGRREQYF
TRBV7-2,many,TRBD1,TRBJ2-7,TGTGCCAGCAGCTCCGGGGGGACAGGGGGCCAGGACTTC,CASSSGGTGGQDF
TRBV18,few,-,TRBJ2-7,TGTGCCAGCTCACCACCGGGGACGACGTCCTACGAGCAGTACTTC,CASSPPGTTSYEQYF
TRBV28,-,TRBD2,TRBJ2-1,TGTGCCAGCAGTCCGGCGGGACTAGCGGGCAGAAATGAGCAGTTCTTC,CASSPAGLAGRNEQFF
TRBV5-6,-,-,TRBJ1-5,TGTGCCAGCAGCTTTAATCGAGGGTTGGGAAGTCAGCCCCAGCATTTT,CASSFNRGLGSQPQHF
TRBV5-1,many,TRBD1,TRBJ1-6,TGCGCCAGCAGCCCGATGACAGGGGGTAATTCACCCCTCCACTTT,CASSPMTGGNSPLHF
TRBV20-1,few,-,TRBJ2-3,TGCAGTGCCACCGCCAAGGGCACAGATACGCAGTATTTT,CSATAKGTDTQYF
TRBV10-3,few,-,TRBJ2-1,TGTGCCATCAGTGACCGCAATGAGCAGTTCTTC,CAISDRNEQFF
TRBV29-1,many,-,TRBJ1-4,TGCAGCGTTGAACCGCGGGGGTCTAATGAAAAACTGTTTTTT,CSVEPRGSNEKLFF
TRBV20-1,-,-,TRBJ2-3,TGCAGTGCGCGAGAAGGGGGGAGCACAGATACGCAGTATTTT,CSAREGGSTDTQYF
TRBV11-2,few,-,TRBJ1-2,TGTGCCAGCAGCTTAGGGGGGCTCGATGGCTACACCTTC,CASSLGGLDGYTF
TRBV19,few,-,TRBJ1-1,TGTGCCAGTAGTAGAGGACAGCAGAACACTGAAGCTTTCTTT,CASSRGQQNTEAFF
TRBV30,many,TRBD1,TRBJ1-3,TGTGCCTGGAGTGCCCACCGGACAGGGTTTGGAAACACCATATATTTT,CAWSAHRTGFGNTIYF
TRBV20-1,-,TRBD1,TRBJ1-1,TGCAGTGCCGCATCGACAGGGATCACTGAAGCTTTCTTT,CSAASTGITEAFF
TRBV5-1,-,TRBD2,TRBJ2-1,TGCGCCAGCAGCTTGGCCACGTCGGGGGGTCCCCACAATGAGCAGTTCTTC,CASSLATSGGPHNEQFF
TRBV7-8,many,TRBD2,TRBJ2-1,TGTGCCAGCAGCTCTTCTAGCGGGAGCTACAATGAGCAGTTCTTC,CASSSSSGSYNEQFF
TRBV6-2/TRBV6-3,-,TRBD1,TRBJ2-2,TGTGCCACCGGGACAGGGTGGGAGGAGCTGTTTTTT,CATGTGWEELFF